This T cell receptor (beta chain) was documented in a study of T cell repertoires in ileal Crohn's disease. A word on this clone: Its matching antigen is unknown.

Germline V CDR1 and CDR2: SGHNT, YYREEE (reference sequence). This CDR3 has 14 amino acids. The junction had 10 bases not matched to a gene; V was cut back by 4 bases and J by 10 bases. Generated by immunoSEQ multiplex PCR, the TCRdb table keeps only in-frame clones and is missing some. The top ten hold over 4.5% of the sample, which has more than 11,000 clones, about 73% seen once. Study conclusions and caveats: Clonal expansions were more frequent in active smokers than non-smokers at surgery.

The sequence was collected from an adult with Crohn's disease. Sequencing used ileal tissue. This sequence joins TRBV5-4 and TRBJ1-4; 7 nucleotides line up with TRBD1. This CDR3 reads CASSPGQAAGKLFF. The CDR3 nucleotides are TGTGCCAGCAGCCCCGGACAGGCCGCGGGAAAACTGTTTTTT. Together with reference TRBV5-4 and TRBJ1-4, the CDR3 gives the full variable domain: ETGVTQSPTHLIKTRGQQVTLRCSSQSGHNTVSWYQQALGQGPQFIFQYYREEENGRGNFPPRFSGLQFPNYSSELNVNALELDDSALYLCASSPGQAAGKLFFGSGTQLSVL.